The 2 T cell receptor beta chains given below trace back to one sample, sequenced in a study of immune cell composition in non-small cell lung cancer. This table comes from immunoSEQ multiplex PCR, and its TCRdb copy is limited to in-frame clones, with some not included. Of 1,500 to 2,000 clones listed, 82% are singletons. Sequenced input: lung tumor tissue. The receptor set was obtained from a human donor with non-small cell lung cancer.

The rearrangement links TRBV6-6 to TRBJ2-2, with 7 bases aligning to TRBD2. The junction had 9 bases not matched to a gene; V was cut back by 7 bases and J by 7 bases. Germline-derived CDR1 and CDR2 are MNHNY and SVGAGI (reference sequence). The CDR3 has 14 amino acids. The CDR3 sequence: CASMLGGVGGELFF. The CDR3 region has the DNA TGTGCCAGCATGTTGGGAGGGGTTGGCGGGGAGCTGTTTTTT.

This chain connects TRBV19 to TRBJ2-7; TRBD1 aligns across 7 bases. Losses at the gene ends were 4 bases for V and 2 bases for J; bases not matched to a gene: 8. CDR1 is LNHDA, CDR2 SQIVND, per germline (reference sequence). The CDR3 sequence is 15 residues long. The CDR3 loop reads CASSKDRWATYEQYF. DNA for the CDR3: TGTGCCAGTAGTAAGGACAGGTGGGCTACCTACGAGCAGTACTTC.